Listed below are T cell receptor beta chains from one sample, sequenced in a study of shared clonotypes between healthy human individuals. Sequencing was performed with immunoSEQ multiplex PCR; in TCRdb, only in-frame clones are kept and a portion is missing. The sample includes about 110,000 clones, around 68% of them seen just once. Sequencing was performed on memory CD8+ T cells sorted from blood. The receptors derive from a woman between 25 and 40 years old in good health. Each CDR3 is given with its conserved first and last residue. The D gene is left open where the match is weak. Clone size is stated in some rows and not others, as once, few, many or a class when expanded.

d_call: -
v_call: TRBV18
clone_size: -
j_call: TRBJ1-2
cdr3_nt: TGTGCCAGCTCACCACGGGCGGATGACTATGGCTACACCTTC
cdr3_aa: CASSPRADDYGYTF

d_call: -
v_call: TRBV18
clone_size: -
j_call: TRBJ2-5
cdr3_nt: TGTGCCAGCTCACTTTCTAGCGACCAAGAGACCCAGTACTTC
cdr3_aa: CASSLSSDQETQYF

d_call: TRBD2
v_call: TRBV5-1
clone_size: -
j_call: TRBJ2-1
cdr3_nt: TGCGCCAGCAGCACCTCTAGCGGTTCCTACAATGAGCAGTTCTTC
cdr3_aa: CASSTSSGSYNEQFF

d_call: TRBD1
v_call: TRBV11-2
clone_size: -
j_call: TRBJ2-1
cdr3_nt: TGTGCCAGCAGCTCACCCGGACAGGGTCGATACAATGAGCAGTTCTTC
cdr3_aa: CASSSPGQGRYNEQFF

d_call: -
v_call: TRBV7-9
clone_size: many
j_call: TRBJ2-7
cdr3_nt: TGTGCCAGCAGCTGGAAGGACTTTACCTACGAGCAGTACTTC
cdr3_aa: CASSWKDFTYEQYF

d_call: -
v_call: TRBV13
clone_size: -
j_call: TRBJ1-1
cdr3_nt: TGTGCCAGCAGCTCTTCAGGGGACACTGAAGCTTTCTTT
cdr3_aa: CASSSSGDTEAFF

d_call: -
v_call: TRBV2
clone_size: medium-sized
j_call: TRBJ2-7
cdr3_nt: TGTGCCAGCATCTCCGGGCTGACGCAGCAGTACTTC
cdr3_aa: CASISGLTQQYF

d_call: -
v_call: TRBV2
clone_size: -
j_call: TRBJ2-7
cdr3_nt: TGTGCCAGCAGGGCAGCCGAACCCTACGAGCAGTACTTC
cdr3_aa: CASRAAEPYEQYF

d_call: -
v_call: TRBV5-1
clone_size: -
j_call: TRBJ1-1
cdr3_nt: TGCGCCAGCAGCTTTGGGGGGCAAGCTTTCTTT
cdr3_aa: CASSFGGQAFF

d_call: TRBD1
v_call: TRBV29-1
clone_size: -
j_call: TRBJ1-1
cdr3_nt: TGCAGCGTTGAAGAGCGACAGGGGGTCTCTGAAGCTTTCTTT
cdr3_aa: CSVEERQGVSEAFF

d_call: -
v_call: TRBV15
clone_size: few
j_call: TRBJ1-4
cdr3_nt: TGTGCCACCAGCAGAGATAGTGGCGATGAAAAACTGTTTTTT
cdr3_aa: CATSRDSGDEKLFF

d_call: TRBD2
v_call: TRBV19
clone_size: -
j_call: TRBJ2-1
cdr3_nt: TGTGCCAGTAAAGTGACTAGCGGGATTTTTAATGAGCAGTTCTTC
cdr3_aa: CASKVTSGIFNEQFF

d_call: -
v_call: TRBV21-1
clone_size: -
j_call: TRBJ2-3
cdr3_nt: TGTGCCAGCAGCAAAGAATGTAGCACAGATACGCAGTATTTT
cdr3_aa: CASSKECSTDTQYF

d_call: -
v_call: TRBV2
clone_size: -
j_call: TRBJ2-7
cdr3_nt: TGTGCCAGCACGACAGGTGTCCCGTATGAGCAGTACTTC
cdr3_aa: CASTTGVPYEQYF

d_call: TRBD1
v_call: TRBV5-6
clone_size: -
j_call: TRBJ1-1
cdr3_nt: TGTGCCAGCAGCTCGGGACAGGGAGGGAGGATCCCCGTTTACACTGAAGCTTTCTTT
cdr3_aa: CASSSGQGGRIPVYTEAFF

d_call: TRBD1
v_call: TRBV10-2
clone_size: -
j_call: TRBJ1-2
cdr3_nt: TGCGCCAGCAGCGGGACAGGAGACTATGGCTACACCTTC
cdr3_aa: CASSGTGDYGYTF